This entry lists 4 T cell receptor beta chains sequenced from one sample in a study of T cell clonality in common variable immunodeficiency. The assay was immunoSEQ multiplex PCR, and TCRdb's table has in-frame clones only and misses some. The repertoire yields about 52,000 clones, none seen only once; the top ten contain under 6.5%. Sequenced sample: peripheral blood mononuclear cells. The source is a person between 18 and 75 years old in good health.

This clone was seen ten or more times. Sequencing ends 3 residues short of the CDR3 end; the germline J gene provides the rest. This sequence joins TRBV20-1 and TRBJ2-7, with a weak D call TRBD1 (6 bases). V lost 3 bases and J lost 5, with 17 bases in between. The CDR3 runs to 14 residues. Germline V gives CDR1 DFQATT, CDR2 SNEGSKA (reference sequence). The sequenced CDR3 bases are TGCAGTGCTAGGCAGACGAGGGGGAGCGACGAG. Translation gives CSARQTRGSDE. Given in full, the CDR3 is CSARQTRGSDEQYF.

This clone was observed at least ten times. The read is 3 residues too short to cover the CDR3 end, so that end is filled in from the germline J gene. The chain combines TRBV2 with TRBJ1-1; TRBD1 matches 10 bases. The CDR3 has 13 residues. Germline CDR1 reads SNHLY; CDR2 reads FYNNEI. The V gene end was trimmed by 6 bases and the J gene end by 7 bases; junction bases not matched to a gene: 5. The CDR3 here is CASRTGGAIEAFF. CDR3 DNA (partial): TGTGCCAGCAGGACAGGGGGCGCGATTGAA.

This clone was seen many times. The read falls 3 residues short of the CDR3 end, and the missing part is taken from the germline J gene. The chain recombines TRBV30 with TRBJ2-7; 9 bases line up with TRBD1. In germline, CDR1 is GTSNPN, CDR2 SVGIG (reference sequence). The CDR3 spans 13 residues. The V and J ends lost 5 bases and 2 bases, in that order; junction bases with no gene match: 4. The DNA read from the CDR3 is TGTGCCTGGGGGGACAGGGTAACCTACGAG. Translating gives CAWGDRVTYE. The whole CDR3 is CAWGDRVTYEQYF.

This clone was recorded many times. With the read ending 3 residues before the CDR3 end, the germline J gene is used to fill in that end. The J gene is TRBJ2-7, the V gene TRBV28; 7 bases line up with TRBD1. Germline-derived CDR1 and CDR2 are MDHEN and SYDVKM. Trimming cost V 8 bases and J 2 bases; bases outside gene matches: 12. CDR3 size: 15 residues. CDR3 amino acids: CASSTLDRVAYEQYF. CDR3 DNA, as far as it was read: TGTGCCAGCTCGACCCTCGACAGGGTCGCCTACGAG.